This T cell receptor beta chain derives from a study of CD8+ T cells in alopecia areata. On the study more broadly: At a dose of 5 to 10 mg twice daily, oral tofacitinib was given to treated patients.

Sequencing used cDNA as its template, made by extracting RNA and reverse transcribing it. TCRdb's copy holds only in-frame clones and misses some; the assay was immunoSEQ multiplex PCR. The profile shows around 150,000 clones, 82% of them singletons. V lost 4 bases, J lost 2 bases, and 5 bases stayed unmatched. CDR1 and CDR2 (germline): SGHRS, YFSETQ. There are 16 residues in the CDR3. Treatment noted: oral pan-JAK inhibitor, 5-10 mg twice daily. This clone was detected once. The chain carries TRBV5-1 and TRBJ2-6; TRBD1 agrees at 8 bases. Source: CD8+ T cells sorted from blood, taken at week 4, from a patient treated with tofacitinib. The receptor comes from a human donor with alopecia areata. CDR3 in DNA: TGCGCCAGCAGCGGGCAACAGGGGGCTGGGGCCAACGTCCTGACTTTC. This codes for CASSGQQGAGANVLTF. Variable domain in full (rest from reference TRBV5-1 and TRBJ2-6): KAGVTQTPRYLIKTRGQQVTLSCSPISGHRSVSWYQQTPGQGLQFLFEYFSETQRNKGNFPGRFSGRQFSNSRSEMNVSTLELGDSALYLCASSGQQGAGANVLTFGAGSRLTVL.